These T cell receptor beta chains were read from a single sample in a study of cytotoxic CD8 clonotypes in ibrutinib-treated CLL. Here immunoSEQ multiplex PCR was the method, and the copy in TCRdb shows in-frame clones only, minus some. The sample holds fewer than 400,000 clones, around 66% seen once. The sample in question was PBMCs, obtained after 36 months of ibrutinib treatment. Every receptor here comes from a human donor with chronic lymphocytic leukemia. CDR3s include the opening cysteine and the closing phenylalanine or tryptophan. The order of the fields is clone size, J gene, V gene, D gene, CDR3 DNA, CDR3 protein. D genes are given only for firm matches. Clone size appears in some rows only: once, few, many, or a class for an expanded clone.

. | TRBJ1-5 | TRBV29-1 | . | TGCAGCTTTCGGGACGGTAATAATCAGCCCCAGCATTTT | CSFRDGNNQPQHF
. | TRBJ2-7 | TRBV7-9 | . | TGTGCCAGCACCGGTCGTGGGGGCCCCGACGAGCAGTACTTC | CASTGRGGPDEQYF
. | TRBJ2-1 | TRBV6-6 | TRBD2 | TGTGCCAGCAGACCAAGAACTAGCGGGACCTACAATGAGCAGTTCTTC | CASRPRTSGTYNEQFF
once | TRBJ2-3 | TRBV5-1 | TRBD1 | TGCGCCAGCAGCTTTTTACCGGGACAGGGTACAGATACGCAGTATTTT | CASSFLPGQGTDTQYF
. | TRBJ2-1 | TRBV1 | . | TGCACCAGCAGCCACGATGCACTACCACCGAGTGAGCAGTTCTTC | CTSSHDALPPSEQFF
. | TRBJ1-2 | TRBV19 | . | TGTGCCAGTAGTATTGGAGGGAGGGGGAACTATGGCTACACCTTC | CASSIGGRGNYGYTF
. | TRBJ1-2 | TRBV25-1 | . | TGTGCCAGCAGTGGGGACGCATTAGGCTACACCTTC | CASSGDALGYTF
once | TRBJ1-5 | TRBV19 | . | TGTGCCAGTAGTATAGTCGGCACTAGCAATCAGCCCCAGCATTTT | CASSIVGTSNQPQHF
few | TRBJ2-5 | TRBV7-2 | TRBD2 | TGTGCCAGCAGCAAGGGACTAGCGGGAGGAGAGACCCAGTACTTC | CASSKGLAGGETQYF
. | TRBJ2-3 | TRBV7-2 | . | TGTGCCAGCAGCTTAGAGGCAGCCAGCACAGATACGCAGTATTTT | CASSLEAASTDTQYF
. | TRBJ1-1 | TRBV5-1 | . | TGCGCCAGCAGCTCCAAGGGGTATACTGAAGCTTTCTTT | CASSSKGYTEAFF
once | TRBJ1-2 | TRBV15 | TRBD1 | TGTGCCACCAGCCAAACCACAGGGGTCTATGGCTACACCTTC | CATSQTTGVYGYTF
once | TRBJ2-2 | TRBV27 | . | TGTGCCAGCAGTCTATCCGGGGAGCTGTTTTTT | CASSLSGELFF
once | TRBJ1-5 | TRBV18 | TRBD1 | TGTGCCAGCTCACTCTTACAGGGGGCAATAGATCAGCCCCAGCATTTT | CASSLLQGAIDQPQHF
few | TRBJ1-2 | TRBV5-1 | . | TGCGCCAGCAGCTTCCGGGCCGGGACGGTGGGTTCTGGCTACACCTTC | CASSFRAGTVGSGYTF
few | TRBJ1-2 | TRBV13 | . | TGTGCCAGCAGCTTAGGAACTGAGAGTTATGGCTACACCTTC | CASSLGTESYGYTF
. | TRBJ1-4 | TRBV18 | . | TGTGCCAGCTCACGCGGGGCTAATGAAAAACTGTTTTTT | CASSRGANEKLFF
. | TRBJ1-4 | TRBV5-4 | TRBD1 | TGTGCCAGCGGGCTGACAGGGGGGAGTGAAAAACTGTTTTTT | CASGLTGGSEKLFF
few | TRBJ2-4 | TRBV7-6 | . | TGTGCCAGCAGCTTAGATGGTCCGAACATTCAGTACTTC | CASSLDGPNIQYF
. | TRBJ2-3 | TRBV7-2 | TRBD2 | TGTGCCAGCAGCTCCCGGAGTCAGAGCGGGGGCGTTGCTGATACGCAGTATTTT | CASSSRSQSGGVADTQYF
. | TRBJ2-1 | TRBV15 | TRBD2 | TGTGCCACCAGCAGACTCAGGTTCGGTAGCGGGAGTTACAATGAGCAGTTCTTC | CATSRLRFGSGSYNEQFF
. | TRBJ2-3 | TRBV11-2 | . | TGTGCCAGCAGCTTAGAGGGGGCCGTAGATACGCAGTATTTT | CASSLEGAVDTQYF
. | TRBJ1-2 | TRBV7-9 | . | TGTGCCAGCAGCTTGGTGTCAGGCTATGGCTACACCTTC | CASSLVSGYGYTF
once | TRBJ1-2 | TRBV4-1 | . | TGCGCCAGCAGCCCACCGACAGCCTACCTATGGTATTATACCTTC | CASSPPTAYLWYYTF
once | TRBJ2-3 | TRBV29-1 | . | TGCAGCGTTCGCAACACAGATACGCAGTATTTT | CSVRNTDTQYF
. | TRBJ2-7 | TRBV4-3 | . | TGCGCCAGCAGCCAAGATGGCTTAGACGAGCAGTACTTC | CASSQDGLDEQYF
. | TRBJ2-1 | TRBV9 | TRBD2 | TGTGCCAGCAGCGTACCCTCTAGCGGGGGGGCCCATGAGCAGTTCTTC | CASSVPSSGGAHEQFF
. | TRBJ2-1 | TRBV7-9 | TRBD2 | TGTGCCAGCAGCCGACTAGCGGGAGGGATTGGGTCCTACAATGAGCAGTTCTTC | CASSRLAGGIGSYNEQFF
. | TRBJ2-1 | TRBV7-2 | . | TGTGCCAGCAGCTTACGACTAGTGGAACACAATGAGCAGTTCTTC | CASSLRLVEHNEQFF
. | TRBJ2-5 | TRBV25-1 | TRBD1 | TGTGCCAGCAGGACAGGGGGGGAGACCCAGTACTTC | CASRTGGETQYF
few | TRBJ2-3 | TRBV5-6 | . | TGTGCCAGCAGCGGTGTGGATACGCAGTATTTT | CASSGVDTQYF
once | TRBJ2-5 | TRBV9 | TRBD1 | TGTGCCAGCAGCGAGAGGACGACAGGGCCTCGGGAGACCCAGTACTTC | CASSERTTGPRETQYF
. | TRBJ1-2 | TRBV10-3 | . | TGTGCCATTGAAGGGGGAAGCGATGGCTACACCTTC | CAIEGGSDGYTF
. | TRBJ1-2 | TRBV20-1 | . | TGCAGTGCTAGGAGGCGCTCTGGACACACCTTC | CSARRRSGHTF
. | TRBJ1-3 | TRBV19 | . | TGTGCCAGTATCGACCGATCGTCTGGAAACACCATATATTTT | CASIDRSSGNTIYF
. | TRBJ2-7 | TRBV19 | TRBD1 | TGTGCCACCCGGGACAGCTTCTACGAGCAGTACTTC | CATRDSFYEQYF
. | TRBJ2-7 | TRBV9 | TRBD2 | TGTGCCAGCAGCCCGAGGGGAGGGGACGAGCAGTACTTC | CASSPRGGDEQYF
many | TRBJ1-2 | TRBV2 | . | TGTGCCAGCAGTGGGGGGTATGGCTACACCTTC | CASSGGYGYTF
. | TRBJ2-2 | TRBV7-6 | TRBD1 | TGTGCCAGCAGCTTAGGGACAGGGACCACCGGGGAGCTGTTTTTT | CASSLGTGTTGELFF
once | TRBJ2-7 | TRBV4-1 | . | TGCGCCAGCAGCCAAGAGGGGACTGTCAGAGAGCAGTACTTC | CASSQEGTVREQYF
. | TRBJ2-7 | TRBV5-6 | . | TGTGCCAGCAGCTTTATCTGGGGACGACCCAAGGCAGACTACGAGCAGTACTTC | CASSFIWGRPKADYEQYF
. | TRBJ2-3 | TRBV19 | TRBD2 | TGTGCCAGTAGTAGGGGACTAGCGGGAGGAGGCAGCACAGATACGCAGTATTTT | CASSRGLAGGGSTDTQYF
. | TRBJ2-7 | TRBV5-1 | TRBD1 | TGCGCCAGCAGCTTAACTACCGGGACAGCCTACGAGCAGTACTTC | CASSLTTGTAYEQYF
. | TRBJ1-1 | TRBV5-4 | . | TGTGCCAGCAGCTTGGTGGGGGGTGGACGACTGAACACTGAAGCTTTCTTT | CASSLVGGGRLNTEAFF
. | TRBJ2-7 | TRBV19 | TRBD2 | TGTGCCGGGTATGTCCAGGGGCTAGCGGGAGCCTCCTCCTACGAGCAGTACTTC | CAGYVQGLAGASSYEQYF
. | TRBJ1-2 | TRBV5-6 | TRBD1 | TGTGCCGGCAGCTTGGATAATACAGGGGGCTATGGCTACACCTTC | CAGSLDNTGGYGYTF
few | TRBJ2-2 | TRBV9 | TRBD1 | TGTGCCAGCACTCCCGACAGGGCCACCGGGGAGCTGTTTTTT | CASTPDRATGELFF
. | TRBJ1-2 | TRBV6-6 | . | TGTGCCAGCGGACGAGGGTTAGGATTGTATGGCTACACCTTC | CASGRGLGLYGYTF
few | TRBJ1-1 | TRBV10-1 | . | TGCGCCAGCAGTGAATACACAAACACTGAAGCTTTCTTT | CASSEYTNTEAFF
. | TRBJ1-4 | TRBV25-1 | . | TGTGCCAGCAGTGAATCAGGGCAGGGCGCGCGGGAAAAACTGTTTTTT | CASSESGQGAREKLFF
. | TRBJ2-2 | TRBV15 | . | TGTGCCACCAGCAGAGGAGGCATCCCCTCGAACACCGGGGAGCTGTTTTTT | CATSRGGIPSNTGELFF
once | TRBJ2-7 | TRBV10-1 | . | TGCGCCAGCAGTGGGCTCCGGGGCCACGAGCAGTACTTC | CASSGLRGHEQYF
. | TRBJ2-5 | TRBV27 | . | TGTGCCAGCAGTCCAACAGGGGACGGGAGGGCCAGGGAGACCCAGTACTTC | CASSPTGDGRARETQYF
. | TRBJ1-1 | TRBV29-1 | TRBD1 | TGCAGCGTTGAACGGACAGGGGGCATGAACACTGAAGCTTTCTTT | CSVERTGGMNTEAFF
. | TRBJ2-2 | TRBV18 | . | TGTGCCAGCTCACCCATGAGTTCGAACACCGGGGAGCTGTTTTTT | CASSPMSSNTGELFF
. | TRBJ1-4 | TRBV28 | . | TGTGCCAGCACTACCCCTGGCAGGGAACTGTTTTTT | CASTTPGRELFF
few | TRBJ2-3 | TRBV5-6 | . | TGTGCCAGCAGCGGCAGGGTGACAGATACGCAGTATTTT | CASSGRVTDTQYF
. | TRBJ2-3 | TRBV15 | . | TGTGCCACCAGCAGAGATAGCGGAAGATACACAGATACGCAGTATTTT | CATSRDSGRYTDTQYF